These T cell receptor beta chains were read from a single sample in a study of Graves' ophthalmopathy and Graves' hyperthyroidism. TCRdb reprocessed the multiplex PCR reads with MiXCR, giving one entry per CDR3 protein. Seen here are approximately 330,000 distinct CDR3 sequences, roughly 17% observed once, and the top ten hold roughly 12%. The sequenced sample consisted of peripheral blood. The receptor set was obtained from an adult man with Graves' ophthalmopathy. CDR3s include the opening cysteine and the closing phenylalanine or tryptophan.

CDR3aa: CATSDFPGQVHTGELFF
v_gene: TRBV24-1
j_gene: TRBJ2-2

CDR3aa: CASSKRGDPQETQYF
v_gene: TRBV6-1
j_gene: TRBJ2-5

CDR3aa: CASYGPGLAGGETQYF
v_gene: TRBV6-1
j_gene: TRBJ2-5

CDR3aa: CASSQHGGTEAFF
v_gene: TRBV7-3
j_gene: TRBJ1-1

CDR3aa: CASSQGVTKNTEAFF
v_gene: TRBV5-4
j_gene: TRBJ1-1

CDR3aa: CSATQGNYGYTF
v_gene: TRBV20-1
j_gene: TRBJ1-2

CDR3aa: CASSFFSGSGNTIYF
v_gene: TRBV11-2
j_gene: TRBJ1-3

CDR3aa: CAWLQDRVFGGYTF
v_gene: TRBV30
j_gene: TRBJ1-2

CDR3aa: CASRDFSGANVLTF
v_gene: TRBV6-1
j_gene: TRBJ2-6

CDR3aa: CASSQGGTGGSPLHF
v_gene: TRBV3-1
j_gene: TRBJ1-6

CDR3aa: CSAPRAFPEAFF
v_gene: TRBV20-1
j_gene: TRBJ1-1

CDR3aa: CASGRTGASYEQYF
v_gene: TRBV2
j_gene: TRBJ2-7

CDR3aa: CASRRSEETQYF
v_gene: TRBV27
j_gene: TRBJ2-5

CDR3aa: CASSLEGDLSQETQYF
v_gene: TRBV5-6
j_gene: TRBJ2-5

CDR3aa: CASSGGSGERQYF
v_gene: TRBV9
j_gene: TRBJ2-7

CDR3aa: CASSGNRVQPQHF
v_gene: TRBV10-2
j_gene: TRBJ1-5

CDR3aa: CASSEGVKSSYEQYF
v_gene: TRBV2
j_gene: TRBJ2-7

CDR3aa: CSAKAYGLAGGLTYEQYF
v_gene: TRBV20-1
j_gene: TRBJ2-7

CDR3aa: CAITQGYEQYF
v_gene: TRBV10-3
j_gene: TRBJ2-7

CDR3aa: CASSLGPRGYEQYF
v_gene: TRBV7-2
j_gene: TRBJ2-7

CDR3aa: CASSETGELFF
v_gene: TRBV19
j_gene: TRBJ2-2

CDR3aa: CASKSETLEAFF
v_gene: TRBV2
j_gene: TRBJ1-1

CDR3aa: CASSDQSYRNQETQYF
v_gene: TRBV25-1
j_gene: TRBJ2-5

CDR3aa: CASSGTSGGLTGELFF
v_gene: TRBV5-3
j_gene: TRBJ2-2

CDR3aa: CASSLHAGITYEQYF
v_gene: TRBV12-3/TRBV12-4
j_gene: TRBJ2-7

CDR3aa: CASSPPSANTEAFF
v_gene: TRBV18
j_gene: TRBJ1-1

CDR3aa: CASSAGVETQYF
v_gene: TRBV19
j_gene: TRBJ2-5

CDR3aa: CSARDMWGSGTRGPGELFF
v_gene: TRBV20-1
j_gene: TRBJ2-2

CDR3aa: CASSRFIVPGQGSETQYF
v_gene: TRBV6-1
j_gene: TRBJ2-5

CDR3aa: CASSYTGVDQPQHF
v_gene: TRBV12-3/TRBV12-4
j_gene: TRBJ1-5

CDR3aa: CASSKGATPGTQYF
v_gene: TRBV12-3/TRBV12-4
j_gene: TRBJ2-5

CDR3aa: CASSHLGQGHQPQHF
v_gene: TRBV4-1
j_gene: TRBJ1-5

CDR3aa: CASRTSGSFRETQYF
v_gene: TRBV19
j_gene: TRBJ2-5

CDR3aa: CASSPTSYRTGSYEQYF
v_gene: TRBV6-2/TRBV6-3
j_gene: TRBJ2-7

CDR3aa: CASSLAVSGELFF
v_gene: TRBV6-5
j_gene: TRBJ2-2

CDR3aa: CASRPTGGTSYEQYF
v_gene: TRBV5-1
j_gene: TRBJ2-7

CDR3aa: CASSSLGEGTEAFF
v_gene: TRBV5-1
j_gene: TRBJ1-1

CDR3aa: CASSSSPYEQYF
v_gene: TRBV7-8
j_gene: TRBJ2-7

CDR3aa: CASSLIGGSQPQHF
v_gene: TRBV11-2
j_gene: TRBJ1-5

CDR3aa: CASSWEKTQYF
v_gene: TRBV6-5
j_gene: TRBJ2-5

CDR3aa: CAWSGTSISYNSPLHF
v_gene: TRBV30
j_gene: TRBJ1-6

CDR3aa: CASSHGATASYEQYF
v_gene: TRBV7-8
j_gene: TRBJ2-7

CDR3aa: CSVEAGTGDYIYGYTF
v_gene: TRBV29-1
j_gene: TRBJ1-2

CDR3aa: CASSSRGGGTEAFF
v_gene: TRBV6-5
j_gene: TRBJ1-1

CDR3aa: CASSPRLGISYEQYF
v_gene: TRBV3-1
j_gene: TRBJ2-7